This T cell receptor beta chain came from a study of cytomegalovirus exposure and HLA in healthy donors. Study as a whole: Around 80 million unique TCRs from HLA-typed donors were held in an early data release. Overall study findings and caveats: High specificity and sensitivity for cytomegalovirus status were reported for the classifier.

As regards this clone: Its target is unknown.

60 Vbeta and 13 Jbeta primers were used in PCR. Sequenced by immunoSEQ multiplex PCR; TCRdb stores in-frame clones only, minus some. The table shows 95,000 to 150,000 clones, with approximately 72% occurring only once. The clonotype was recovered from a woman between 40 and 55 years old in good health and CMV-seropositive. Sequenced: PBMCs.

DNA of the CDR3: TGCGCCAGCTCGGTCGAGAACACCGGGGAGCTGTTTTTT. Translation gives CASSVENTGELFF. V and J are TRBV10-2 and TRBJ2-2; no clear D. Deletions cut 8 bases from V and 1 base from J, with 8 bases between. Looked up from germline, CDR1 is WSHSY and CDR2 is SAAADI. This CDR3 contains 13 residues.